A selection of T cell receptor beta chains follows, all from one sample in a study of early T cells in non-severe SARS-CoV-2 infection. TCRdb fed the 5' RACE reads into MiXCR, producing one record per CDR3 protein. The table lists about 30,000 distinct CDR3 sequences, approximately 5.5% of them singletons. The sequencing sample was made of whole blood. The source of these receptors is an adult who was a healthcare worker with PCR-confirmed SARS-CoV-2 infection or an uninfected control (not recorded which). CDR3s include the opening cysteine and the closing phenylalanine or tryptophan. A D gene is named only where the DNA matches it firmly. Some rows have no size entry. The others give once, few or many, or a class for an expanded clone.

cdr3_nt: TGTGCCAGCTCACCAGGCCGCAGGGAGACCCAGTACTTC
cdr3_aa: CASSPGRRETQYF
clone_size: few
d_call: -
j_call: TRBJ2-5
v_call: TRBV18

cdr3_nt: TGCGCCAGCAGCCCGGGACAGGGGGCGCTTGGCAATCAGCCCCAGCATTTT
cdr3_aa: CASSPGQGALGNQPQHF
clone_size: many
d_call: TRBD1
j_call: TRBJ1-5
v_call: TRBV5-1

cdr3_nt: TGTGCCAGCTCACCGTACCAAGAGACCCAGTACTTC
cdr3_aa: CASSPYQETQYF
clone_size: many
d_call: -
j_call: TRBJ2-5
v_call: TRBV18

cdr3_nt: TGTGCCAGCAGCTTGGAAAACAATGAGCAGTTCTTC
cdr3_aa: CASSLENNEQFF
clone_size: many
d_call: -
j_call: TRBJ2-1
v_call: TRBV11-3

cdr3_nt: TGTGCCAGCAGTTCTAGACTAGCGGGCCTCCTGGGGACCCAGTACTTC
cdr3_aa: CASSSRLAGLLGTQYF
clone_size: -
d_call: TRBD2
j_call: TRBJ2-5
v_call: TRBV27

cdr3_nt: TGTGCCAGCAGCTTACTGGACAGACGTCTAGCCAAAAACATTCAGTACTTC
cdr3_aa: CASSLLDRRLAKNIQYF
clone_size: few
d_call: -
j_call: TRBJ2-4
v_call: TRBV7-9

cdr3_nt: TGTGCCAGTAATGTTCAGGGTGGGGCCAAAAACATTCAGTACTTC
cdr3_aa: CASNVQGGAKNIQYF
clone_size: -
d_call: -
j_call: TRBJ2-4
v_call: TRBV19

cdr3_nt: TGTGCCACCAGTGATACTGGGACAGGGAAGTACGAGCAGTACTTC
cdr3_aa: CATSDTGTGKYEQYF
clone_size: many
d_call: TRBD1
j_call: TRBJ2-7
v_call: TRBV24-1

cdr3_nt: TGTGCCAGCTCACCCGAAGATGAAAAACTGTTTTTT
cdr3_aa: CASSPEDEKLFF
clone_size: few
d_call: -
j_call: TRBJ1-4
v_call: TRBV18

cdr3_nt: TGTGCCAGCAGCTTAGGCGCGAACACCGGGGAGCTGTTTTTT
cdr3_aa: CASSLGANTGELFF
clone_size: many
d_call: -
j_call: TRBJ2-2
v_call: TRBV7-9

cdr3_nt: TGTGCCAGCTCACGGGTGACGGACAGTTATAGCACAGATACGCAGTATTTT
cdr3_aa: CASSRVTDSYSTDTQYF
clone_size: -
d_call: -
j_call: TRBJ2-3
v_call: TRBV18

cdr3_nt: TGTGCCAGCAGCCCAGTACTAGCGAAAGAGACCCAGTACTTC
cdr3_aa: CASSPVLAKETQYF
clone_size: many
d_call: TRBD2
j_call: TRBJ2-5
v_call: TRBV7-2

cdr3_nt: TGTGCCAGCAGCCAAGGGGGGACTCCCCCATACATTCAGTACTTC
cdr3_aa: CASSQGGTPPYIQYF
clone_size: many
d_call: -
j_call: TRBJ2-4
v_call: TRBV14

cdr3_nt: TGTGCCAGCAGTTTAGTGGACACCTACAATGAGCAGTTCTTC
cdr3_aa: CASSLVDTYNEQFF
clone_size: many
d_call: -
j_call: TRBJ2-1
v_call: TRBV28

cdr3_nt: TGTGCCAGCAGTCGGGACAGAAAAGAGACCCAGTACTTC
cdr3_aa: CASSRDRKETQYF
clone_size: medium-sized
d_call: TRBD1
j_call: TRBJ2-5
v_call: TRBV6-1

cdr3_nt: TGTGCCAGCAGCCTACAGGGGGCTGACGAGCAGTACTTC
cdr3_aa: CASSLQGADEQYF
clone_size: few
d_call: TRBD1
j_call: TRBJ2-7
v_call: TRBV5-4

cdr3_nt: TGTGCCAGCAGTTACTCCAAATACATAAGTGGCGGGGAGCTGTTTTTT
cdr3_aa: CASSYSKYISGGELFF
clone_size: few
d_call: -
j_call: TRBJ2-2
v_call: TRBV6-5

cdr3_nt: TGTGGCAGCAGCTTGGTGGGCAGCAGGGTGGGCACTGAAGCTTTCTTT
cdr3_aa: CGSSLVGSRVGTEAFF
clone_size: -
d_call: -
j_call: TRBJ1-1
v_call: TRBV5-6

cdr3_nt: TGCAGTGCTCCCCCTGGGGGGGGAGACATTCAGTACTTC
cdr3_aa: CSAPPGGGDIQYF
clone_size: many
d_call: TRBD2
j_call: TRBJ2-4
v_call: TRBV20-1

cdr3_nt: TGTGCCAGCAGCCCCCCTAGCGGGAGGGCCGTCGGCACAGATACGCAGTATTTT
cdr3_aa: CASSPPSGRAVGTDTQYF
clone_size: -
d_call: TRBD2
j_call: TRBJ2-3
v_call: TRBV11-2

cdr3_nt: TGTGCCAGTAGCCACCGGGACGGCTCCTACGAGCAGTACTTC
cdr3_aa: CASSHRDGSYEQYF
clone_size: many
d_call: -
j_call: TRBJ2-7
v_call: TRBV19

cdr3_nt: TGTGCCAGCAGTTCCCCCCGGACAGGAGGATCGGAGACCCAGTACTTC
cdr3_aa: CASSSPRTGGSETQYF
clone_size: -
d_call: TRBD1
j_call: TRBJ2-5
v_call: TRBV6-2/TRBV6-3